This T cell receptor (beta chain) was sequenced for a study of T-cell memory formation after mild COVID-19. This clonotype has just a few counts. TCRdb analysed the 5' RACE reads with MiXCR anew, one entry per CDR3 protein. The profile covers roughly 150,000 distinct CDR3 sequences, with approximately 26% appearing a single time and around 24% taken by the ten largest. The CDR3 has 16 amino acids. J gave up 2 bases and V 0 bases, and 6 bases lay outside the gene matches. Germline V gene data show CDR1 as LNHNV and CDR2 as YYDKDF (reference sequence). The chain combines TRBV15 with TRBJ2-7; 8 bases align to TRBD2. The sequencing input was PBMCs or a T cell subset sorted from them (not recorded which). The sequence came from an adult woman who had mild COVID-19 (a few samples of this study predate the infection). Cell type and time point are not known. DNA of the CDR3: TGTGCCACCAGCAGAGATCTTGTCGGGAGGGCCTACGAGCAGTACTTC. Translating it yields CATSRDLVGRAYEQYF.